This T cell receptor (beta chain) was captured in a study of blood T cell repertoires in COVID-19 (dated by TCRdb to between 2020 and 2021). Broadly, across the study: The collaborator samples originated in the United States, Italy and Spain and spanned the acute and convalescent phases of COVID-19. The material from the prospective study consisted of cDNA or gDNA derived from T cells, B-cell-depleted T cells, or PBMCs. The dataset comprised deeply sampled blood TCRbeta repertoires from subjects exposed to, actively infected with, or recovered from COVID-19. The repertoires were made available in a free public database intended to serve as a resource for research on the immune response to SARS-CoV-2. Samples came from the ongoing ImmuneRACE study (first 160 participants) plus 1,254 subjects from 6 global collaborators. The sample metadata nearly always contained a de-identified subject ID, COVID-19 status, age in years and sex. Where HLA class I and class II types were available, the types were taken from metadata supplied by the sample provider, not from assay-based typing. Beyond this particular receptor, the publication reports: Clinical and demographic metadata were provided uncurated, with the amount varying by source and participant.

This clone was picked up one time. Its binding antigen is unknown. No much larger clonotype is one base removed from it; base qualities were not supplied. Whole blood was collected in K2EDTA tubes by collaborating institutions according to the institutions' own protocols. For TCRbeta analysis, collaborators shipped samples as frozen whole blood, isolated PBMCs, or DNA extracted from either of those sample types. TCRbeta CDR3 regions were amplified from genomic DNA by means of the immunoSEQ Assay, a bias-controlled multiplex PCR. The study's own analysis went as follows. Within the assay, amplification of reference gene primers was used to estimate how many nucleated cells each sample contained. To quantify the absolute abundance of each unique TCRbeta CDR3 rearrangement, sequence reads were collapsed and filtered. For each sample, productive Simpson clonality was calculated as the square root of Simpson's diversity index over productive rearrangements. TCRdb stores this immuneACCESS table with in-frame sequences only. Part of the clones is absent; in the studies checked, under half of the shortfall reflects unresolved V genes, and no reason is known for the rest. V and J calls plus clone size are reproduced from that table; the DNA served to infer D and trimming. For this sample the table gives hundreds of thousands of clones, of which roughly 86% were detected only once. Around 1.4% of the sample goes to the ten largest clones.

Trimming accounts for 6 bases at V and 8 bases at J, while the number of junction bases matched to no gene is 4. CDR1 is given as MDHEN and CDR2 as SYDVKM, both from the germline V gene. From the cysteine up to the phenylalanine, the CDR3 has a length of 13 residues. Of all the DNA, just the CDR3 is kept, 39 bases in frame from base 1. The sequence is built from TRBV28 and TRBJ1-6; TRBD1 matches 7 bases in the middle. The sample was peripheral blood. This TCR derives from a man between 70 and 80 years old with acute or convalescent COVID-19. The DNA is TGTGCCAGCAGCCTTGGGACAGATTCACCCCTCCACTTT. This gives the protein CASSLGTDSPLHF.